These 25 T cell receptor beta chains originate from one sample sequenced in a study of Ad26.COV2.S vaccination and SARS-CoV-2 variants. The table came from immunoSEQ multiplex PCR; TCRdb's copy has only in-frame clones and leaves some out. This table holds hundreds of thousands of clones, approximately 86% found once. Treatment defined: approximately 18 received Ad26.COV2.S at low or high dose, single or two shots; about 5 received placebo; per-sample allocation not given. Specimens were obtained on day 63 following the first vaccine or placebo injection. Source: peripheral blood, taken in a trial of Ad26.COV2.S vaccine versus placebo. These receptors all stem from a person aged 18-65 years who received the Ad26.COV2.S COVID-19 vaccine or a placebo.

The chain has TRBV6-2 or TRBV6-3 and TRBJ1-3; D not certain. Germline values: CDR1 MNHEY, CDR2 SVGEGT. The CDR3 spans 16 residues. The V and J ends lost 0 bases and 0 bases respectively, with 9 bases between them. CDR3: CASSYSGRDSGNTIYF. The DNA of the CDR3 is TGTGCCAGCAGTTACTCGGGTCGAGACTCTGGAAACACCATATATTTT.

CDR3: CATSRDPSRGSPLHF. CDR3 coding DNA: TGTGCCACCAGCAGAGATCCCTCTAGGGGTTCACCCCTCCACTTT. V and J are TRBV15 and TRBJ1-6; D is possibly TRBD1 (5 bases). Germline CDR1 is LNHNV and CDR2 is YYDKDF (reference sequence). This CDR3 spans 15 amino acids. V dropped 0 bases and J dropped 9 bases, with 12 bases sitting between them.

The chain couples TRBV28 to TRBJ2-1; D is perhaps TRBD1 (8 bases). Trimming removed 5 bases at V and 4 bases at J, with 18 bases between. In germline, CDR1 is MDHEN, CDR2 SYDVKM. The length of the CDR3 is 16 residues. CDR3 loop: CASSRGGQGGYNEQFF. The CDR3 coding sequence is TGTGCCAGCAGTCGAGGAGGACAGGGAGGGTACAATGAGCAGTTCTTC.

This clone was seen only once. This chain connects TRBV6-2 or TRBV6-3 to TRBJ1-4; 11 bases fit TRBD1. The CDR3 runs 16 residues. V dropped 2 bases and J dropped 6; count of bases not matched to a gene: 5. Germline assignment: CDR1 MNHEY and CDR2 SVGEGT. The CDR3, as DNA: TGTGCCAGCAGTTACATCCAGGGACAGGGGGATGAAAAACTGTTTTTT. It is translated as CASSYIQGQGDEKLFF.

The rearrangement links TRBV6-5 to TRBJ2-7, with 11 bases that match TRBD2. The CDR3 is made up of 14 amino acids. Losses at the gene ends were 7 bases for V and 2 bases for J; bases not matched to a gene: 4. Germline lookup yields CDR1 MNHEY and CDR2 SVGAGI. This chain's CDR3 is CASIPTSGTYEQYF. DNA for the CDR3: TGTGCCAGCATTCCGACTAGCGGGACCTACGAGCAGTACTTC.

This clone was counted once. V usage is TRBV9 and J usage is TRBJ2-3, with 8 bases matching TRBD2. This CDR3 is built from 16 residues. Germline CDR1 SGDLS, CDR2 YYNGEE. Trimming removed 4 bases from V and 4 bases from J; junction bases left unmatched: 11. CDR3 sequence reads: CASSNRERGYADTQYF. The CDR3 nucleotides read TGTGCCAGCAGCAACCGCGAGCGGGGGTACGCAGATACGCAGTATTTT.

This clone was found a few times. The chain is built from TRBV20-1 and TRBJ1-1; D call uncertain. This CDR3 region has 11 residues. The germline V and J ends were trimmed by 6 bases and 11 bases, with 16 bases remaining between them. Germline assignment: CDR1 DFQATT and CDR2 SNEGSKA (reference sequence). DNA of the CDR3: TGCAGTGCATCAAGCGGAATGGTCGCTTTCTTT. This encodes CSASSGMVAFF.

The chain combines TRBV6-5 with TRBJ1-2; TRBD1 matches at 9 bases. With 2 bases clipped from V and 6 bases from J, the junction kept 1 base outside the gene matches. CDR1 is MNHEY, CDR2 SVGAGI, per germline. The CDR3 has 13 residues. DNA of the CDR3: TGTGCCAGCAGTTACGACAGGGGGGATGGCTACACCTTC. This gives the protein CASSYDRGDGYTF.

The rearrangement joins TRBV2 to TRBJ2-5; D uncertain. Germline assignment: CDR1 SNHLY and CDR2 FYNNEI. CDR3 length: 14 residues. Trimming took 3 bases from V and 7 from J, leaving 15 bases between them. In DNA form, the CDR3 reads TGTGCCAGCAGTGAGGTTCTCTTCTGGGTGACCCAGTACTTC. It translates to CASSEVLFWVTQYF.

The J gene is TRBJ1-2, the V gene TRBV25-1; D perhaps matches TRBD1 (6 bases). V was shortened by 1 base and J by 2 bases, with 11 bases between the two germline ends. Germline CDR1 and CDR2: MGHDK and SYGVNS. CDR3 length: 15 residues. The CDR3 nucleotides read TGTGCCAGCAGTGAATCCACAGGGTCAAACTATGGCTACACCTTC. It specifies CASSESTGSNYGYTF.

This chain joins TRBV2 and TRBJ2-5; perhaps TRBD2 as D (5 bases). Germline V lookup: CDR1 SNHLY, CDR2 FYNNEI. The CDR3 loop spans 15 amino acids. V lost 7 bases and J lost 2, with 17 bases in between. CDR3 sequence: CASTGESQSQETQYF. The CDR3 nucleotides read TGTGCCAGCACCGGGGAGTCCCAGTCTCAAGAGACCCAGTACTTC.

This clone has a handful of counts. The gene calls are TRBV28 and TRBJ2-2; maybe TRBD1 (6 bases). Deletions cut 2 bases from V and 0 bases from J, with 19 bases between. Germline CDR1 MDHEN, CDR2 SYDVKM. The CDR3 is 19 residues long. CDR3 nucleotide sequence: TGTGCCAGCAGTTTACTTTGGATGATTGGACAGCCGAACACCGGGGAGCTGTTTTTT. Its protein product is CASSLLWMIGQPNTGELFF.

This clone was observed a few times. The chain is built from TRBV10-3 and TRBJ1-2, with 7 positions matching TRBD1. The CDR3 is 13 amino acids. V lost 7 bases to trimming and J lost 6 bases; unmatched junction nucleotides: 8. Germline loops: CDR1 ENHRY, CDR2 SYGVKD. CDR3 residues: CAITGAGQDGYTF. The CDR3, as DNA: TGTGCCATCACCGGAGCAGGACAGGATGGCTACACCTTC.

This sequence joins TRBV9 and TRBJ2-7; 8 positions agree with TRBD2. V was clipped by 4 bases and J by 6 bases; unmatched bases: 6. Per germline, CDR1 SGDLS and CDR2 YYNGEE. This CDR3 region has 13 residues. Here the CDR3 DNA reads TGTGCCAGCAGCTCGGGACTAGAGGGCGAGCAGTACTTC. Encoded protein: CASSSGLEGEQYF.

Here the CDR3 reads CASRGLAGVNTGELFF. As DNA, the CDR3 is TGTGCCAGCAGGGGACTAGCGGGAGTAAACACCGGGGAGCTGTTTTTT. The rearrangement uses TRBV21-1 and TRBJ2-2; the table assigns TRBD2, which was not confirmed against the DNA. TRBV21-1 is an annotated pseudogene. The CDR3 sequence is 16 residues long.

V is TRBV11-3 and J is TRBJ2-1; 9 bases agree with TRBD2. Trimming at V came to 1 base and at J to 4 bases, leaving 8 bases not matched to a gene. The length of the CDR3 is 17 residues. The germline V gene has CDR1 SGHNT and CDR2 YENEEA. The CDR3 is CASSLVAGTSSYNEQFF. The CDR3 nucleotides read TGTGCCAGCAGCTTAGTTGCAGGGACTAGCAGTTACAATGAGCAGTTCTTC.

V is TRBV6-2 or TRBV6-3 and J is TRBJ1-2; 8 nucleotides agree with TRBD1. V was pared by 5 bases and J by 8 bases, with 10 bases of the junction left unmatched. CDR1 and CDR2 from the germline V gene are MNHEY and SVGEGT. This CDR3 is 14 amino acids long. The CDR3 is CASSRQDRAHGYTF. DNA of the CDR3: TGTGCCAGCAGTCGACAGGACAGGGCCCACGGCTACACCTTC.

This clone was seen once. This chain joins TRBV6-5 and TRBJ1-3; D is undetermined. V was trimmed by 6 bases and J by 4 bases, leaving 16 bases between them. This CDR3 comprises 15 residues. Germline V CDR1 and CDR2: MNHEY, SVGAGI. CDR3 amino acids: CASSAKSWVGNTIYF. CDR3 in DNA: TGTGCCAGCAGCGCCAAATCGTGGGTCGGAAACACCATATATTTT.

The chain recombines TRBV28 with TRBJ1-2, with 7 positions matching TRBD1. CDR1 and CDR2 (germline): MDHEN, SYDVKM. The CDR3 runs 14 residues. With 10 bases clipped from V and 2 bases from J, the junction kept 10 bases outside the gene matches. The CDR3 loop reads CAITTGTVNYGYTF. The CDR3 region has the DNA TGTGCCATTACGACCGGGACAGTCAACTATGGCTACACCTTC.

This chain joins TRBV28 and TRBJ2-1; possible D gene TRBD2, 6 bases. The CDR3 extends over 15 amino acids. V lost 7 bases and J lost 9, with 22 bases in between. Per the germline V gene, CDR1 is MDHEN and CDR2 is SYDVKM. The CDR3 DNA is TGTGCCAGCACCCCCGGCTGGATCCGGGAGACTGAGCAGTTCTTC. Translating gives CASTPGWIRETEQFF.

The chain recombines TRBV21-1 with TRBJ2-1; the table's D call, TRBD2, was not checked against the DNA. TRBV21-1 counts as a pseudogene. The CDR3 has 19 amino acids. The CDR3 DNA sequence: TGTGCCAGCAGCAAAGGGGAGACGACCGGGACTAGCGGGAAGAATGAGCAGTTCTTC. Translated, it gives CASSKGETTGTSGKNEQFF.

The rearrangement uses TRBV24-1 and TRBJ2-1; TRBD1 agrees at 9 bases. Germline CDR1 KGHDR, CDR2 SFDVKD. V was clipped by 7 bases and J by 5 bases; unmatched bases: 5. The CDR3 is 14 residues long. CDR3 sequence: CATRGDRAHNEQFF. The CDR3 DNA reads as TGTGCCACCAGGGGGGACAGGGCACACAATGAGCAGTTCTTC.

The chain couples TRBV7-9 to TRBJ1-1, with D perhaps matching TRBD1 (6 bases). The V and J ends lost 2 bases and 2 bases respectively, with 18 bases between them. The CDR3 is made up of 17 amino acids. Germline V lookup: CDR1 SEHNR, CDR2 FQNEAQ (reference sequence). The CDR3 DNA follows: TGTGCCAGCAGCTTAAGGCTAACCGGGACACTAAACACTGAAGCTTTCTTT. Protein sequence: CASSLRLTGTLNTEAFF.

The rearrangement joins TRBV7-9 to TRBJ1-5, with no clear D. Germline V CDR1 and CDR2: SEHNR, FQNEAQ (reference sequence). The CDR3 loop spans 12 amino acids. V lost 5 bases and J 7 bases, leaving 9 bases between the germline ends. CDR3 sequence: CASSLESQPQHF. In DNA, the CDR3 is TGTGCCAGCAGCCTGGAGAGCCAGCCCCAGCATTTT.

J is TRBJ2-5 and V is TRBV7-9; 8 bases fit TRBD2. CDR3 length: 16 amino acids. CDR1 and CDR2 from the germline V gene are SEHNR and FQNEAQ (reference sequence). J lost 3 bases, V lost 2 bases, and 8 bases had no gene match. CDR3 sequence: CASSLRTGGREETQYF. The CDR3 DNA reads as TGTGCCAGCAGCTTACGAACGGGAGGGAGAGAAGAGACCCAGTACTTC.